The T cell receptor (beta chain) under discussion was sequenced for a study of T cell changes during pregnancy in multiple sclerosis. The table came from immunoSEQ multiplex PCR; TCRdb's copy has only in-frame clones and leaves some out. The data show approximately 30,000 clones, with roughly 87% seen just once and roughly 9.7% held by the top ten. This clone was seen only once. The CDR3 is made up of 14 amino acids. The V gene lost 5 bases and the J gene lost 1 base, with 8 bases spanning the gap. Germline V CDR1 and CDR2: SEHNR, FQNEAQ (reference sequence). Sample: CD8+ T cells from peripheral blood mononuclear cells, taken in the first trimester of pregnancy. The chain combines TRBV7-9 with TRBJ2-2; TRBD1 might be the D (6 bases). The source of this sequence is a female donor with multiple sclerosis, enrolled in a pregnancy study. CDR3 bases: TGTGCCAGCAGCCAGGACAGGAACACCGGGGAGCTGTTTTTT. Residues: CASSQDRNTGELFF.